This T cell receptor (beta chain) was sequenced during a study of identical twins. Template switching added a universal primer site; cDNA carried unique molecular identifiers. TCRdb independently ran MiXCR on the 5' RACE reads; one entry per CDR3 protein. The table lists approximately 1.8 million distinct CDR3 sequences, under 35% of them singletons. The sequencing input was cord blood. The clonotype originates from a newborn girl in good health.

The CDR3 region has the DNA TGTGCCAGCAGCTTAGACTTCTCAGGAGTAGAGACCCAGTACTTC. Protein: CASSLDFSGVETQYF. The chain is built from TRBV7-9 and TRBJ2-5, with D uncertain. Germline CDR1 reads SEHNR; CDR2 reads FQNEAQ (reference sequence). This CDR3 is 15 amino acids long. Between the trimmed V and J ends, which lost 1 base and 4 bases, there was a span of 13 bases.